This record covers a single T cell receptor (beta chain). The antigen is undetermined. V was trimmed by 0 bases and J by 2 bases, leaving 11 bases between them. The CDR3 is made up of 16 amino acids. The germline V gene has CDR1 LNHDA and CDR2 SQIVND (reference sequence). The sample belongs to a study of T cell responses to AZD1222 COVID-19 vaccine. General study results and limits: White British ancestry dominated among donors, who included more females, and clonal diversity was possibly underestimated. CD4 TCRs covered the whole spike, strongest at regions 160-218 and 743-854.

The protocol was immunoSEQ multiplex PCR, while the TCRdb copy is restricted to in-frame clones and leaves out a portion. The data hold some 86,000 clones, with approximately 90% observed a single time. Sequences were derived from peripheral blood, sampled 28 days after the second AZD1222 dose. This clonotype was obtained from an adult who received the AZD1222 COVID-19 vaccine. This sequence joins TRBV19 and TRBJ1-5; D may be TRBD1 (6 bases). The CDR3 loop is CASSIETGRGNQPQHF. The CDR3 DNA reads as TGTGCCAGTAGTATAGAAACAGGGCGGGGCAATCAGCCCCAGCATTTT.